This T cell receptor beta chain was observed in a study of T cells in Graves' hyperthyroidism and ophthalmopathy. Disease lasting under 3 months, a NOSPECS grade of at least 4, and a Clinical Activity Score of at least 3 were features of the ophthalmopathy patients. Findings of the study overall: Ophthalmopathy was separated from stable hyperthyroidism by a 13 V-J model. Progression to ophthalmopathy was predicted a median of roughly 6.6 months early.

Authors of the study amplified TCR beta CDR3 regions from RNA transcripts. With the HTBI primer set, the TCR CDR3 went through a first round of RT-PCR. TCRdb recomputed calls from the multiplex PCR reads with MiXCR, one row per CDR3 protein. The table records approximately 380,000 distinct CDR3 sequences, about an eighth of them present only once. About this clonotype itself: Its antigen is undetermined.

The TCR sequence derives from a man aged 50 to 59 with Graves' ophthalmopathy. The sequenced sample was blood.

The CDR3 DNA is TGCAGTGCTAGAGACAGGTTGATTAATTCACCCCTCCACTTT. Its translation is CSARDRLINSPLHF. J is TRBJ1-6 and V is TRBV20-1; no firm D call. V lost 0 bases, J lost 6 bases, and 9 bases lay in between. Per the germline V gene, CDR1 is DFQATT and CDR2 is SNEGSKA (reference sequence). This CDR3 is built from 14 residues.